This entry lists 15 T cell receptor beta chains sequenced from one sample in a study of cytomegalovirus exposure and HLA in healthy donors. This PCR relied on a set of 60 Vbeta primers and 13 Jbeta primers. Some clones are missing from TCRdb's copy, which holds only in-frame ones; the method was immunoSEQ multiplex PCR. The sample shows about 59,000 clones, 70% to 75% of them seen only once. The sequenced sample was PBMCs. All receptors come from a man aged 25 to 40 in good health and CMV-seropositive.

The chain employs TRBV9 and TRBJ1-2; unclear D gene. Germline lookup yields CDR1 SGDLS and CDR2 YYNGEE. V lost 0 bases and J 1 base, leaving 13 bases between the germline ends. This CDR3 is 16 amino acids long. CDR3: CASSVGRTGFNYGYTF. The CDR3 region has the DNA TGTGCCAGCAGCGTAGGGCGGACGGGATTTAACTATGGCTACACCTTC.

This clone was seen a single time. The V call is TRBV10-2, the J call TRBJ2-7; 11 nucleotides agree with TRBD2. Germline CDR1 reads WSHSY; CDR2 reads SAAADI. V shed 4 bases, J shed 7 bases, and the junction held 3 bases outside the gene matches. This CDR3 is 13 amino acids long. CDR3 amino acids: CASSVAGGFEQYF. CDR3 DNA: TGCGCCAGCAGTGTAGCGGGGGGGTTTGAGCAGTACTTC.

The chain has TRBV9 and TRBJ2-3, with D perhaps matching TRBD1 (6 bases). The germline V gene encodes CDR1 SGDLS and CDR2 YYNGEE. This CDR3 is built from 14 residues. V was trimmed by 3 bases and J by 3 bases, leaving 11 bases between them. CDR3 sequence: CASSASGVTDTQYF. Written as DNA, the CDR3 is TGTGCCAGCAGCGCCTCAGGGGTTACAGATACGCAGTATTTT. The whole variable domain, remainder taken from reference TRBV9 and TRBJ2-3, is DSGVTQTPKHLITATGQRVTLRCSPRSGDLSVYWYQQSLDQGLQFLIQYYNGEERAKGNILERFSAQQFPDLHSELNLSSLELGDSALYFCASSASGVTDTQYFGPGTRLTVL.

The sample holds a few counts of this clone. This chain uses TRBV2 with TRBJ1-4; D perhaps matches TRBD1 (6 bases). Germline assignment: CDR1 SNHLY and CDR2 FYNNEI. Trimming cost V 2 bases and J 7 bases, with 14 bases left between them. The CDR3 runs to 15 residues. CDR3 in DNA: TGTGCCAGCAGTGAACTAAAGGGACATCCTGAAAAACTGTTTTTT. Encoded protein: CASSELKGHPEKLFF. The entire variable domain, with the rest obtained from reference TRBV2 and TRBJ1-4, is as follows: EPEVTQTPSHQVTQMGQEVILRCVPISNHLYFYWYRQILGQKVEFLVSFYNNEISEKSEIFDDQFSVERPDGSNFTLKIRSTKLEDSAMYFCASSELKGHPEKLFFGSGTQLSVL.

The chain couples TRBV15 to TRBJ1-1; perhaps TRBD1 as D (5 bases). The germline V and J ends were trimmed by 0 bases and 8 bases, with 10 bases remaining between them. Germline values: CDR1 LNHNV, CDR2 YYDKDF (reference sequence). The CDR3 extends over 13 amino acids. Here the CDR3 reads CATSRERTREAFF. Written as DNA, the CDR3 is TGTGCCACCAGCAGAGAGCGGACACGCGAAGCTTTCTTT.

The chain joins TRBV4-3 to TRBJ1-2, with TRBD1 matching over 9 bases. The CDR3 is 18 residues long. V lost 3 bases to trimming and J lost 3 bases; unmatched junction nucleotides: 14. Germline values: CDR1 LGHNA, CDR2 YSLEER. CDR3 nucleotides: TGCGCCAGCAGCCAGCCCCTTGGACAGGGGAAGAGTGACTATGGCTACACCTTC. Amino acids: CASSQPLGQGKSDYGYTF.

This clone was seen a handful of times. This rearrangement joins TRBV28 to TRBJ1-6; possible D gene TRBD1, 6 bases. The CDR3 is made up of 17 amino acids. Germline values: CDR1 MDHEN, CDR2 SYDVKM. Trimming left V 5 bases short and J 9 bases short, with 23 bases between. The DNA for the CDR3 is TGTGCCAGCAGTCCCCAAGTCGGGGGGCTGAGGGCTTCACCCCTCCACTTT. It codes for CASSPQVGGLRASPLHF. Full variable domain (outside the CDR3, taken from reference TRBV28 and TRBJ1-6): DVKVTQSSRYLVKRTGEKVFLECVQDMDHENMFWYRQDPGLGLRLIYFSYDVKMKEKGDIPEGYSVSREKKERFSLILESASTNQTSMYLCASSPQVGGLRASPLHFGNGTRLTVT.

The rearrangement joins TRBV4-3 to TRBJ1-5; D is possibly TRBD1 (5 bases). The CDR3 is 16 amino acids. V lost 1 base and J 0 bases, leaving 10 bases between the germline ends. Germline V gene data show CDR1 as LGHNA and CDR2 as YSLEER. CDR3 sequence reads: CASSQGRGISNQPQHF. As DNA, the CDR3 is TGCGCCAGCAGCCAAGGACGGGGGATTAGCAATCAGCCCCAGCATTTT.

The chain joins TRBV5-6 to TRBJ2-2, with 8 bases matching TRBD2. The CDR3 contains 14 residues. Trimming cost V 6 bases and J 3 bases; bases outside gene matches: 4. The germline CDR1 and CDR2 sequences are SGHDT and YYEEEE. This chain's CDR3 is CASNGGGYTGELFF. The CDR3 DNA follows: TGTGCCAGCAACGGGGGGGGATACACCGGGGAGCTGTTTTTT.

This chain uses TRBV28 with TRBJ1-5, with D unresolved. The CDR3 has 15 amino acids. Germline V lookup: CDR1 MDHEN, CDR2 SYDVKM. The V end lost 3 bases, the J end lost 6 bases, and 15 bases lay between the germline ends. CDR3 sequence: CASSFRGLYGQPQHF. The CDR3 DNA reads TGTGCCAGCAGTTTTAGAGGATTATACGGTCAGCCCCAGCATTTT.

The genes are TRBV7-2 and TRBJ2-2; 8 bases match TRBD1. V shed 5 bases and J 9 bases; nucleotides not matched to a gene: 8. CDR1 and CDR2 from the germline V gene are SGHTA and FQGNSA. This CDR3 has 14 residues. CDR3 loop: CASSPPQGVRELFF. As DNA, the CDR3 is TGTGCCAGCAGCCCTCCACAGGGGGTACGGGAGCTGTTTTTT.

This clone was detected only a few times. The chain combines TRBV15 with TRBJ1-3, with TRBD1 matching 7 bases. The CDR3 totals 20 residues. Per germline, CDR1 LNHNV and CDR2 YYDKDF (reference sequence). V dropped 5 bases and J dropped 1; count of bases not matched to a gene: 20. CDR3 in DNA: TGTGCCACCAGCCCAATTGGGGGCCTACAGGGGCAGTTGTCTGGAAACACCATATATTTT. Its translation is CATSPIGGLQGQLSGNTIYF.

In DNA, the CDR3 is TGTGCTAGTGGGAAGGGGGCCGGCTATGGCTACACCTTC. Its translation is CASGKGAGYGYTF. The rearrangement uses TRBV12-5 and TRBJ1-2, with 7 bases fitting TRBD1. Trimming at V came to 6 bases and at J to 4 bases, leaving 5 bases not matched to a gene. The CDR3 is made up of 13 amino acids. Germline V gene sequence: CDR1 LGHNT, CDR2 FRNRAP. Drawing the rest from reference TRBV12-5 and TRBJ1-2, the complete variable domain is DARVTQTPRHKVTEMGQEVTMRCQPILGHNTVFWYRQTMMQGLELLAYFRNRAPLDDSGMPKDRFSAEMPDATLATLKIQPSEPRDSAVYFCASGKGAGYGYTFGSGTRLTVV.

The chain couples TRBV9 to TRBJ2-5, with 7 nucleotides matching TRBD1. Germline-derived CDR1 and CDR2 are SGDLS and YYNGEE. The trim removed 4 bases at V and 4 bases at J, leaving 10 bases unmatched. CDR3 length equals 15 residues. CDR3 amino acids: CASSRLGQPRETQYF. In DNA form, the CDR3 reads TGTGCCAGCAGCAGACTGGGACAGCCACGAGAGACCCAGTACTTC. Together with reference TRBV9 and TRBJ2-5, the CDR3 gives the full variable domain: DSGVTQTPKHLITATGQRVTLRCSPRSGDLSVYWYQQSLDQGLQFLIQYYNGEERAKGNILERFSAQQFPDLHSELNLSSLELGDSALYFCASSRLGQPRETQYFGPGTRLLVL.

A note on this clone: The junction differs from germline at one of its ends, possibly a read error. This chain connects TRBV7-2 to TRBJ1-5; D perhaps matches TRBD1 (6 bases). CDR1 is SGHTA, CDR2 FQGNSA, per germline. This CDR3 has 13 amino acids. The CDR3 is CASGFYRAQPQHF. DNA for the CDR3: TGTGCCAGCGGCTTTTACAGGGCGCAGCCCCAGCATTTT.